This T cell receptor (beta chain) derives from a study of Ad26.COV2.S vaccination and SARS-CoV-2 variants. For the study at large: Intramuscular Ad26.COV2.S doses were given once or twice, 56 days apart.

V dropped 0 bases and J dropped 1 base, with 6 bases sitting between them. CDR3 length: 14 amino acids. Germline CDR1 reads LGHDT; CDR2 reads YNNKEL (reference sequence). TCRdb keeps only in-frame clones here, not all; method: immunoSEQ multiplex PCR. Of roughly 320,000 clones in the sample, 86% are singletons; the top ten hold 1.9%. Treatment described: around 19 received Ad26.COV2.S at low or high dose, single or two shots; about five received placebo; per-sample allocation not given. Sampling occurred on day 63 after the first vaccine or placebo injection. This sequence joins TRBV3-1 (or the pseudogene TRBV3-2) and TRBJ1-1; D unresolved. Sequencing was performed on peripheral blood, taken in a trial of Ad26.COV2.S vaccine versus placebo. This TCR derives from a person between 18 and 65 years old who received the Ad26.COV2.S COVID-19 vaccine or a placebo. The CDR3 DNA is TGTGCCAGCAGCCAAGAGGCGCAGAACACTGAAGCTTTCTTT. It yields the protein CASSQEAQNTEAFF.